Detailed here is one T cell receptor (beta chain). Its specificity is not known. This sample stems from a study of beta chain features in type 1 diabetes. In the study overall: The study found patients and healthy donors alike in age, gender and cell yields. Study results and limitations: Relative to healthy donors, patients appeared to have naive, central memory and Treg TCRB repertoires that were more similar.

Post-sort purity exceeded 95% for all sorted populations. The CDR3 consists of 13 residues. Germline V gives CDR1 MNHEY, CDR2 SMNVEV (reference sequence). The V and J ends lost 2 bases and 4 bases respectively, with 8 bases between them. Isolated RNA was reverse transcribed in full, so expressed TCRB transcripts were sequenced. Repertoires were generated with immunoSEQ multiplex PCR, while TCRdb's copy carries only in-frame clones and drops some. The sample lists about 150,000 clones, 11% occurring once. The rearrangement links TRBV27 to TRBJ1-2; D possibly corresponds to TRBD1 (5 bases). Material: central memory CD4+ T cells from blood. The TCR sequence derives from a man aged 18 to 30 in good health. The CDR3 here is CASSLEGPYGYTF. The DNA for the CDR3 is TGTGCCAGCAGTTTAGAGGGGCCCTATGGCTACACCTTC.